These 28 T cell receptor beta chains originate from one sample sequenced in a study of T cell responses to AZD1222 COVID-19 vaccine. Sequenced by immunoSEQ multiplex PCR; TCRdb stores in-frame clones only, minus some. This sample's table has about 140,000 clones. Sequences were obtained from peripheral blood. Receptors originate from an adult in good health.

This sequence joins TRBV7-6 and TRBJ1-1; TRBD1 is a possible D gene (6 bases). The ends were cut back, 5 bases at V and 5 bases at J, with 21 bases in the middle. This CDR3 has 16 amino acids. From germline, CDR1 is SGHVS and CDR2 FNYEAQ. CDR3 DNA: TGTGCCAGCAGCCCTTCGGAGGGGGGGCGGAGAACTGAAGCTTTCTTT. Its translation is CASSPSEGGRRTEAFF.

J is TRBJ1-2 and V is TRBV6-7; 8 bases align to TRBD1. TRBV6-7 is recorded as an ORF, its role being uncertain. J lost 0 bases, V lost 8 bases, and 11 bases had no gene match. CDR3 length equals 16 residues. The CDR3 DNA reads as TGTGCCAGCCGGGACAGGAGAGAACACCCTAACTATGGCTACACCTTC. Translation gives CASRDRREHPNYGYTF.

J is TRBJ2-7 and V is TRBV29-1, with D possibly matching TRBD1 (7 bases). Trimming took off 5 bases at V and 4 bases at J, with 12 bases between the two ends. This CDR3 is built from 12 residues. Germline loops: CDR1 SQVTM, CDR2 ANQGSEA. DNA for the CDR3: TGCAGCGTTAAGACAGGGAGGTACGAGCAGTACTTC. This codes for CSVKTGRYEQYF.

The chain has TRBV6-5 and TRBJ1-1, with D possibly TRBD1 on 6 matching bases. Trimming shortened V by 4 bases and J by 0 bases, and 9 bases separated the two germline ends. CDR1 is MNHEY, CDR2 SVGAGI, per germline. The CDR3 is made up of 14 amino acids. CDR3 amino acids: CASSSNRVNTEAFF. CDR3 DNA sequence: TGTGCCAGCAGTTCCAACAGGGTGAACACTGAAGCTTTCTTT.

J is TRBJ2-7 and V is TRBV7-2; maybe TRBD2 (6 bases). The CDR3 loop spans 15 amino acids. The V gene lost 7 bases and the J gene lost 4 bases, with 20 bases spanning the gap. CDR1 SGHTA and CDR2 FQGNSA come from the germline V gene. CDR3 bases: TGTGCCAGCACCCTATGGGGACTGAGAGAATACGAGCAGTACTTC. As protein: CASTLWGLREYEQYF.

In nucleotides, the CDR3 is TGTGCCAGCAGTGAACCGGGAGCGGTCAAGGAGACCCAGTACTTC. It is translated as CASSEPGAVKETQYF. The chain is built from TRBV6-1 and TRBJ2-5; D is possibly TRBD2 (6 bases). There are 15 residues in the CDR3. Trimming stripped 2 bases from V and 5 bases from J, with 15 bases between. The germline V gene encodes CDR1 MNHNS and CDR2 SASEGT.

The chain recombines TRBV2 with TRBJ1-1; 7 nucleotides align to TRBD1. The junction had 8 bases not matched to a gene; V was cut back by 2 bases and J by 8 bases. The length of the CDR3 is 14 residues. Germline V gives CDR1 SNHLY, CDR2 FYNNEI. The CDR3 protein is CASSELKGAAEAFF. The CDR3 DNA follows: TGTGCCAGCAGTGAACTAAAGGGGGCGGCCGAAGCTTTCTTT.

The rearrangement joins TRBV6-5 to TRBJ1-3, with no clear D. The germline V gene has CDR1 MNHEY and CDR2 SVGAGI. The CDR3 consists of 15 residues. Trimming removed 7 bases at V and 0 bases at J, with 13 bases between. Here the CDR3 reads CASNVGPTSGNTIYF. DNA for the CDR3: TGTGCCAGCAATGTCGGACCTACCTCTGGAAACACCATATATTTT.

This chain uses TRBV11-3 with TRBJ2-3, with TRBD2 matching over 10 bases. Germline trimming cut 5 bases from V and 1 base from J; bases unmatched to any gene: 6. The CDR3 has 16 amino acids. The germline gives CDR1 SGHNT, CDR2 YENEEA. The CDR3 loop is CASSPRLAGGTDTQYF. The CDR3 coding sequence is TGTGCCAGCAGCCCCCGCCTAGCGGGGGGCACAGATACGCAGTATTTT.

The rearrangement links TRBV4-1 to TRBJ1-5; D is unresolved. Trimming removed 2 bases from V and 0 bases from J, with 14 bases in between. Germline V lookup: CDR1 MGHRA, CDR2 YSYEKL. The CDR3 extends over 17 amino acids. CDR3 sequence: CASSQFGGRYSNQPQHF. The DNA for the CDR3 is TGCGCCAGCAGCCAATTCGGCGGGAGATATAGCAATCAGCCCCAGCATTTT.

The rearrangement uses TRBV6-7 and TRBJ1-3, with TRBD1 identical over 8 bases. TRBV6-7 is identified as an open reading frame with a role that is uncertain. This CDR3 has 16 amino acids. The V and J ends lost 0 bases and 3 bases, in that order; junction bases with no gene match: 4. CDR3 sequence: CASSYSIGTGGNTIYF. CDR3 sequence (DNA): TGTGCCAGCAGTTACTCGATAGGGACAGGTGGAAACACCATATATTTT.

The chain links TRBV18 to TRBJ1-1; no reliable D call. The CDR3 contains 14 residues. Germline loops: CDR1 KGHSH, CDR2 LQKENI. The V end lost 2 bases, the J end lost 2 bases, and 9 bases lay between the germline ends. CDR3 sequence reads: CASSPRSVNTEAFF. DNA of the CDR3: TGTGCCAGCTCACCAAGGAGTGTTAACACTGAAGCTTTCTTT.

In DNA form, the CDR3 reads TGTGCCAGCAGCTCGCCGACTAGTAGCTCCTACGAGCAGTACTTC. Translating gives CASSSPTSSSYEQYF. V usage is TRBV7-9 and J usage is TRBJ2-7; a weak D match, TRBD2 (6 bases). Germline CDR1 reads SEHNR; CDR2 reads FQNEAQ (reference sequence). The V gene lost 4 bases and the J gene lost 0 bases, with 13 bases spanning the gap. CDR3 length: 15 amino acids. The full variable domain, its missing parts supplied by reference TRBV7-9 and TRBJ2-7, is DTGVSQNPRHKITKRGQNVTFRCDPISEHNRLYWYRQTLGQGPEFLTYFQNEAQLEKSRLLSDRFSAERPKGSFSTLEIQRTEQGDSAMYLCASSSPTSSSYEQYFGPGTRLTVT.

The genes are TRBV6-2 or TRBV6-3 and TRBJ2-7, with D possibly matching TRBD1 (6 bases). V lost 5 bases to trimming and J lost 4 bases, with 21 bases between them. Germline CDR1 is MNHEY and CDR2 is SVGEGT. The CDR3 contains 16 residues. CDR3 residues: CASSGPQGHSYYEQYF. DNA of the CDR3: TGTGCCAGCAGTGGCCCACAGGGACACTCTTATTACGAGCAGTACTTC.

The gene calls are TRBV12-3 or TRBV12-4 and TRBJ1-1; TRBD1 is a possible D gene (5 bases). This CDR3 spans 13 amino acids. The V end lost 3 bases, the J end lost 3 bases, and 8 bases lay between the germline ends. CDR3: CASSFGGDTEAFF. Written as DNA, the CDR3 is TGTGCCAGCAGTTTCGGAGGGGACACTGAAGCTTTCTTT.

V and J are TRBV9 and TRBJ2-2, with 8 bases matching TRBD2. Germline V gives CDR1 SGDLS, CDR2 YYNGEE. There are 15 residues in the CDR3. V dropped 6 bases and J dropped 0; count of bases not matched to a gene: 4. The CDR3 DNA is TGTGCCAGCAACACGGGACTAGCGAACACCGGGGAGCTGTTTTTT. Its translation is CASNTGLANTGELFF.

Note on this clone: The junction differs from germline at one of its ends, possibly a read error. The rearrangement links TRBV7-8 to TRBJ1-2; tentatively, D is TRBD1 (6 bases). This CDR3 has 14 amino acids. Germline CDR1 and CDR2: SGHVS and FQNEAQ. In nucleotides, the CDR3 is TGTGCCAGCAGCGTAGCAGGGGACGACTATGGCTACACCTTC. This codes for CASSVAGDDYGYTF.

The V and J genes are TRBV4-2 and TRBJ2-3; D not certain. Trimming stripped 0 bases from V and 6 bases from J, with 13 bases between. CDR1 is LGHNA and CDR2 is YNFKEQ in the germline V gene. There are 15 residues in the CDR3. DNA of the CDR3: TGTGCCAGCAGCCAAGAGCCGGTGGGGATGGATACGCAGTATTTT. Translated, it gives CASSQEPVGMDTQYF.

The V gene is TRBV6-1, the J gene TRBJ2-1; D is perhaps TRBD2 (5 bases). V was trimmed by 3 bases and J by 7 bases, leaving 10 bases between them. Looked up from germline, CDR1 is MNHNS and CDR2 is SASEGT. The CDR3 is made up of 13 amino acids. The CDR3 here is CASSENEGNEQFF. The CDR3 DNA reads TGTGCCAGCAGTGAGAATGAGGGTAATGAGCAGTTCTTC.

The rearrangement uses TRBV4-2 and TRBJ1-3, with a tentative D call TRBD1 (6 bases). This CDR3 spans 16 amino acids. CDR1 is LGHNA, CDR2 YNFKEQ, per germline. The V end was cut by 1 base, the J end by 2 bases, with 12 bases between. In DNA, the CDR3 is TGTGCCAGCAGCCAAGGGTCGGGGGGCCCTGGAAACACCATATATTTT. Residues: CASSQGSGGPGNTIYF.

CDR3 nucleotides: TGTGCCAGCAGTGTAGCGGGAAGAGCGTCGGGCAATCAGCCCCAGCATTTT. Amino acid sequence: CASSVAGRASGNQPQHF. The chain recombines TRBV6-1 with TRBJ1-5; D uncertain. The V gene's germline CDR1 is MNHNS and CDR2 SASEGT. The CDR3 sequence is 17 residues long. V was clipped by 4 bases and J by 2 bases, with 18 bases between them.

J is TRBJ1-2 and V is TRBV28; D remains unclear. V shed 3 bases and J shed 4 bases, with 15 bases lying between them. CDR1 is MDHEN, CDR2 SYDVKM, per germline. This CDR3 has 15 residues. CDR3 in amino acids: CASSLKVRTTYGYTF. CDR3 coding DNA: TGTGCCAGCAGTTTGAAAGTGAGGACCACCTATGGCTACACCTTC.

This rearrangement joins TRBV9 to TRBJ1-2; TRBD1 matches 7 bases. There are 13 residues in the CDR3. The J segment lost 4 bases and the V segment lost 4 bases, leaving 4 bases of the junction unmatched. Germline loops: CDR1 SGDLS, CDR2 YYNGEE. The CDR3 reads CASSSGQLYGYTF. The CDR3 region has the DNA TGTGCCAGCAGCTCGGGACAGCTCTATGGCTACACCTTC.

This chain links TRBV7-3 with TRBJ2-4, with 8 nucleotides matching TRBD1. Germline values: CDR1 SGHTA, CDR2 FQGTGA. The CDR3 contains 12 residues. J lost 9 bases, V lost 6 bases, and 4 bases had no gene match. This CDR3 reads CASSRGQGIQYF. As DNA, the CDR3 is TGTGCCAGCAGTCGAGGACAGGGCATTCAGTACTTC.

The rearrangement uses TRBV4-1 and TRBJ2-7; no clear D gene. From germline, CDR1 is MGHRA and CDR2 YSYEKL. With 1 base removed from V and 2 bases from J, the gap between germline ends came to 15 bases. The CDR3 is 16 amino acids. As DNA, the CDR3 is TGCGCCAGCAGCCAAGGTGGTTGGCTAGAGCCCTACGAGCAGTACTTC. As protein: CASSQGGWLEPYEQYF.

DNA of the CDR3: TGTGCCAGTACTAGACAGTCTGAAGCTTTCTTT. This translates into CASTRQSEAFF. The V and J genes are TRBV2 and TRBJ1-1, with TRBD1 as a possible D gene (5 bases). Germline-derived CDR1 and CDR2 are SNHLY and FYNNEI. V was trimmed by 9 bases and J by 6 bases, leaving 11 bases between them. This CDR3 region has 11 residues. The entire variable domain, with the rest obtained from reference TRBV2 and TRBJ1-1, is as follows: EPEVTQTPSHQVTQMGQEVILRCVPISNHLYFYWYRQILGQKVEFLVSFYNNEISEKSEIFDDQFSVERPDGSNFTLKIRSTKLEDSAMYFCASTRQSEAFFGQGTRLTVV.

CDR3 sequence: CASSFALGKNYGYTF. CDR3 nucleotides: TGTGCCAGCAGTTTTGCTCTGGGGAAGAACTATGGCTACACCTTC. This rearrangement joins TRBV27 to TRBJ1-2; D unclear. The V and J ends lost 3 bases and 2 bases respectively, with 13 bases between them. CDR1 is MNHEY, CDR2 SMNVEV, per germline (reference sequence). The CDR3 is made up of 15 amino acids.

The chain combines TRBV20-1 with TRBJ1-3; D gene ambiguous. The CDR3 is made up of 11 amino acids. Trimming cost V 4 bases and J 4 bases, with 5 bases left between them. Germline assignment: CDR1 DFQATT and CDR2 SNEGSKA (reference sequence). The CDR3 sequence is CSAMAGNTIYF. The CDR3 region has the DNA TGCAGTGCTATGGCGGGAAACACCATATATTTT.